This TCR beta chain was identified during a study of CD8 T cells in ankylosing spondylitis. Study results and caveats: Ankylosing spondylitis blood appeared to be characterized by a TCR beta motif of about eight highly homologous variants.

About this clonotype: Its antigen is unidentified.

Each CDR3 protein gets one entry after TCRdb re-called the 5' RACE reads with MiXCR. The sample lists around 770,000 distinct CDR3 sequences; 12% were seen once. Germline V gene sequence: CDR1 SQVTM, CDR2 ANQGSEA. V lost 0 bases to trimming and J lost 8 bases, with 25 bases between them. The CDR3 runs to 17 residues. The rearrangement uses TRBV29-1 and TRBJ1-2; a possible D gene is TRBD1 (6 bases). This clonotype originated in a male donor with ankylosing spondylitis. The sample comprised blood, either unsorted or a sorted T cell fraction (not recorded which). The CDR3 loop is CSVEDRGVGVARGGYTF. As DNA, the CDR3 is TGCAGCGTTGAAGATCGCGGAGTAGGGGTCGCAAGGGGGGGCTACACCTTC.